What follows describes a single T cell receptor beta chain. Its antigen is unidentified. This record belongs to a study of T cells in Graves' hyperthyroidism and ophthalmopathy. Overall study: Peripheral blood was obtained at initial diagnosis, preceding any treatment. Findings and limits, study-wide: Most clonotypes expanded in thyroid above 0.001 were likewise present in blood.

This CDR3 is 16 amino acids long. Trimming took 1 base from V and 2 from J; bases not matched to a gene: 4. Germline CDR1 reads KGHSH; CDR2 reads LQKENI. TCR beta CDR3 sequences were amplified from RNA transcripts. TCR CDR3 regions were first amplified by RT-PCR with HTBI primers. A single record per CDR3 protein comes from TCRdb applying MiXCR to the multiplex PCR reads. The sample records over 350,000 distinct CDR3 sequences, about an eighth being singletons. Sequencing was carried out using blood. This chain connects TRBV18 to TRBJ1-4, with TRBD1 matching 7 bases. This receptor was obtained from a man aged 45 to 65 with Graves' ophthalmopathy. CDR3 in amino acids: CASSPRTGSTNEKLFF. For the CDR3, the DNA is TGTGCCAGCTCACCACGGACAGGCTCCACTAATGAAAAACTGTTTTTT.